This T cell receptor (beta chain) was retrieved from a study of blood T cells in healthy people across ages. Donors ranged from 6 to 90 years old and were healthy Caucasians in Russia. Points on this clonotype: What it binds is not known.

Primers used in a second PCR of about 6 to 12 cycles were a sample-barcoded 5' primer and a J-beta primer mix. MiXCR, applied by TCRdb to the 5' RACE reads, yields one record per CDR3 protein. Among about 580,000 distinct CDR3 sequences listed, 40% to 50% were seen once. The study's findings and limits: Higher diversity and more naive CD4+ cells were features of long-lived donors, compared to aged donors. Observed TCR beta diversity showed a strong correlation with the percentage of naive T cells as measured by flow cytometry. The recorded TCR beta diversity per million T cells decreased in a roughly linear manner with age.

CDR3 length equals 13 residues. Trimming cost V 5 bases and J 2 bases, with 12 bases left between them. Germline CDR1 DFQATT, CDR2 SNEGSKA (reference sequence). This receptor was obtained from an older man in good health. Input material: blood. The chain carries TRBV20-1 and TRBJ2-5; possible D gene TRBD2, 5 bases. The CDR3 spells CSAGPRLQETQYF. The CDR3, as DNA: TGCAGTGCTGGACCTCGACTACAAGAGACCCAGTACTTC.